This TCR beta chain was recorded in a study of blood T cell repertoires in COVID-19. Study at large: The United States, Italy and Spain supplied acute and convalescent COVID-19 samples. In each case, the material was cDNA or gDNA derived from T cells, B-cell-depleted T cells, or PBMCs.

This CDR3 is built from 12 residues. Germline CDR1 is GTSNPN and CDR2 is SVGIG (reference sequence). In the original analysis: By means of reference gene primer amplification, nucleated cell counts were estimated. Sequencing used immunoSEQ multiplex PCR; TCRdb keeps in-frame clones, though not all of them. The D gene and trimming were derived from the DNA, and the V and J assignments and clone size from that table. The sample yields a few hundred thousand clones, more than 70% seen once. This chain connects TRBV30 to TRBJ1-3; possibly TRBD1 for D (6 bases). Sequencing used peripheral blood. The sequence derives from a woman younger than 35 with acute or convalescent COVID-19. The CDR3 DNA reads TGTGCGACCGCAGGGGCTGGAAACACCATATATTTT. Its protein product is CATAGAGNTIYF.